What follows are 22 T cell receptor beta chains derived from one specimen sequenced in a study of T-cell memory formation after mild COVID-19. A single record per CDR3 protein comes from TCRdb applying MiXCR to the 5' RACE reads. Altogether 550,000 to 600,000 distinct CDR3 sequences are present, roughly a fifth being singletons, with the ten largest covering 8.4%. The sequenced sample was PBMCs or a T cell subset sorted from them (not recorded which). The receptors originated from an adult woman who had mild COVID-19 (a few samples of this study predate the infection). Cell type and time point are not known.

The J gene is TRBJ2-7, the V gene TRBV12-3 or TRBV12-4; 7 bases are shared with TRBD1. The CDR3 is 15 residues long. The J segment lost 1 base and the V segment lost 5 bases, leaving 8 bases of the junction unmatched. The CDR3 sequence: CASSPDTGQSYEQYF. DNA of the CDR3: TGTGCCAGCAGTCCGGACACGGGACAGTCCTACGAGCAGTACTTC.

The CDR3 DNA follows: TGTGCCAGCAGCCCGACAGGGTACTATGGCTACACCTTC. Its translation: CASSPTGYYGYTF. The chain carries TRBV7-2 and TRBJ1-2; 7 bases are shared with TRBD1. Trimming took 5 bases from V and 3 from J; bases not matched to a gene: 3. Germline CDR1 and CDR2: SGHTA and FQGNSA. The CDR3 consists of 13 residues.

V usage is TRBV5-4 and J usage is TRBJ2-1; TRBD1 matches 7 bases. Germline V gives CDR1 SGHNT, CDR2 YYREEE (reference sequence). This CDR3 is built from 14 residues. The V segment lost 5 bases and the J segment 1 base; nucleotides outside the gene matches: 3. The CDR3 region has the DNA TGTGCCAGCAGTTCGGACAGGTCCTACAATGAGCAGTTCTTC. This gives the protein CASSSDRSYNEQFF.

The chain has TRBV11-2 and TRBJ2-2; 11 nucleotides line up with TRBD2. Germline loops: CDR1 SGHAT, CDR2 FQNNGV. The CDR3 loop spans 16 amino acids. J gave up 5 bases and V 5 bases, and 7 bases lay outside the gene matches. For the CDR3, the DNA is TGTGCCAGCAGCCGGACTAGCGGGCTATCGACCGGGGAGCTGTTTTTT. Translation: CASSRTSGLSTGELFF.

This chain joins TRBV7-9 and TRBJ2-7; TRBD2 matches 10 bases. The CDR3 has 15 residues. Germline values: CDR1 SEHNR, CDR2 FQNEAQ (reference sequence). Trimming cost V 5 bases and J 3 bases; bases outside gene matches: 7. The CDR3 reads CASSPGLALDYEQYF. For the CDR3, the DNA is TGTGCCAGCAGCCCGGGACTAGCGCTTGACTACGAGCAGTACTTC.

The sample holds a few counts of this clonotype. The rearrangement uses TRBV19 and TRBJ2-7; 8 positions match TRBD2. V was pared by 1 base and J by 0 bases, with 11 bases of the junction left unmatched. The CDR3 is 18 residues long. Germline V gene sequence: CDR1 LNHDA, CDR2 SQIVND (reference sequence). This CDR3 reads CASSIAPSGHDLSYEQYF. DNA for the CDR3: TGTGCCAGTAGTATAGCTCCTAGCGGGCACGACCTCTCCTACGAGCAGTACTTC.

The genes are TRBV18 and TRBJ2-2; D is undetermined. Germline loops: CDR1 KGHSH, CDR2 LQKENI. V lost 7 bases and J 5 bases, leaving 14 bases between the germline ends. The CDR3 runs 14 residues. DNA of the CDR3: TGTGCCAGCTTCGCCTCCGAATTGACCGGGGAGCTGTTTTTT. Its translation: CASFASELTGELFF.

The rearrangement uses TRBV12-3 or TRBV12-4 and TRBJ2-1; no definite D call. There are 14 residues in the CDR3. The V and J ends lost 6 bases and 2 bases respectively, with 11 bases between them. In nucleotides, the CDR3 is TGTGCCAGCAGCCCCCGTCTCACCTACAATGAGCAGTTCTTC. This sequence encodes CASSPRLTYNEQFF.

This clonotype was seen a few times. This rearrangement joins TRBV20-1 to TRBJ2-1; no clear D gene. V was pared by 6 bases and J by 7 bases, with 10 bases between. The CDR3 contains 11 residues. Germline V lookup: CDR1 DFQATT, CDR2 SNEGSKA (reference sequence). CDR3 amino acids: CSAQHLNEQFF. The DNA for the CDR3 is TGCAGTGCCCAGCACCTTAATGAGCAGTTCTTC.

The rearrangement links TRBV20-1 to TRBJ2-3; D may be TRBD2 (5 bases). Germline CDR1 is DFQATT and CDR2 is SNEGSKA (reference sequence). The CDR3 consists of 14 residues. The V end was cut by 5 bases, the J end by 0 bases, with 12 bases between. The CDR3 is CSAQTTRSTDTQYF. In nucleotides, the CDR3 is TGCAGTGCTCAGACTACTCGGAGCACAGATACGCAGTATTTT.

In this sample, this clonotype turned up a few times. This chain uses TRBV3-1 with TRBJ2-7; D uncertain. The CDR3 extends over 11 amino acids. V lost 1 base, J lost 12 bases, and 10 bases lay in between. Germline V gene sequence: CDR1 LGHDT, CDR2 YNNKEL (reference sequence). The CDR3 is CASSQVGQLYF. In DNA form, the CDR3 reads TGTGCCAGCAGCCAAGTAGGTCAATTGTACTTC.

This chain links TRBV7-9 with TRBJ1-2; unclear D gene. The CDR3 contains 16 residues. The V end was cut by 4 bases, the J end by 4 bases, with 19 bases between. Germline-derived CDR1 and CDR2 are SEHNR and FQNEAQ (reference sequence). CDR3 sequence reads: CASSSPVQERFYGYTF. The CDR3 DNA is TGTGCCAGCAGCTCCCCGGTACAAGAGAGGTTCTATGGCTACACCTTC.

The V gene is TRBV12-3 or TRBV12-4, the J gene TRBJ2-1, with 7 bases matching TRBD1. V gave up 4 bases and J gave up 1 base; unmatched junction bases: 7. The CDR3 extends over 16 amino acids. CDR3 sequence: CASSSTGMESYNEQFF. The CDR3 nucleotides read TGTGCCAGCAGTTCGACAGGGATGGAGTCCTACAATGAGCAGTTCTTC.

The table lists this clonotype with a few counts. The V gene is TRBV7-6, the J gene TRBJ2-1, with D perhaps matching TRBD1 or TRBD2 (6 bases each). Germline-derived CDR1 and CDR2 are SGHVS and FNYEAQ. There are 13 residues in the CDR3. The V gene lost 5 bases and the J gene lost 7 bases, with 12 bases spanning the gap. DNA of the CDR3: TGTGCCAGCAGCCGTCCGGGGGCAAATGAGCAGTTCTTC. Protein product: CASSRPGANEQFF.

There are many counts of this clonotype. This rearrangement joins TRBV5-1 to TRBJ2-3, with 8 positions matching TRBD1. With 5 bases clipped from V and 0 bases from J, the junction kept 8 bases outside the gene matches. The CDR3 runs 16 residues. Per the germline V gene, CDR1 is SGHRS and CDR2 is YFSETQ. The CDR3 here is CASSGTGVPSTDTQYF. The CDR3, as DNA: TGCGCCAGCAGTGGGACAGGAGTTCCCAGCACAGATACGCAGTATTTT.

This clonotype has only a few counts. The genes are TRBV4-1 and TRBJ1-1; 9 nucleotides agree with TRBD1. CDR1 is MGHRA, CDR2 YSYEKL, per germline. The V gene end was trimmed by 4 bases and the J gene end by 1 base; junction bases not matched to a gene: 16. The CDR3 loop spans 19 amino acids. DNA of the CDR3: TGCGCCAGCAGCCTAGGACCGGGACAGGGCCAAGGGGCGAACACTGAAGCTTTCTTT. It yields the protein CASSLGPGQGQGANTEAFF.

This clonotype was observed a handful of times. The rearrangement uses TRBV29-1 and TRBJ2-1; 9 bases fit TRBD1. This CDR3 contains 12 residues. Germline-derived CDR1 and CDR2 are SQVTM and ANQGSEA. The V gene end was trimmed by 6 bases and the J gene end by 6 bases; junction bases not matched to a gene: 3. CDR3 coding DNA: TGCAGCGTAGACAGGGGGGGCAATGAGCAGTTCTTC. Its translation: CSVDRGGNEQFF.

The chain joins TRBV7-2 to TRBJ2-7; tentative D call: TRBD1 (7 bases). The CDR3 is 15 amino acids. The germline gives CDR1 SGHTA, CDR2 FQGNSA. Deletions cut 4 bases from V and 5 bases from J, with 18 bases between. DNA for the CDR3: TGTGCCAGCAGCTGGCGACAGGGAGGAATGGACGAGCAGTACTTC. Translating it yields CASSWRQGGMDEQYF.

V and J are TRBV7-9 and TRBJ2-1; D unclear. This CDR3 spans 12 amino acids. V lost 5 bases, J lost 11 bases, and 13 bases lay in between. Germline lookup yields CDR1 SEHNR and CDR2 FQNEAQ (reference sequence). In DNA, the CDR3 is TGTGCCAGCAGCGCCCGTCAGCCCCAGCAGTTCTTC. Its translation is CASSARQPQQFF. The entire variable domain, with the rest obtained from reference TRBV7-9 and TRBJ2-1, is as follows: DTGVSQNPRHKITKRGQNVTFRCDPISEHNRLYWYRQTLGQGPEFLTYFQNEAQLEKSRLLSDRFSAERPKGSFSTLEIQRTEQGDSAMYLCASSARQPQQFFGPGTRLTVL.

In this sample, this clonotype turned up a few times. The gene calls are TRBV4-2 and TRBJ2-6, with D hard to call. In germline, CDR1 is LGHNA, CDR2 YNFKEQ. This CDR3 is built from 14 residues. Trimming removed 4 bases from V and 3 bases from J, with 7 bases in between. The CDR3 loop is CASSRARGANVLTF. The CDR3 DNA sequence: TGTGCCAGCAGCCGCGCACGTGGGGCCAACGTCCTGACTTTC.

This sequence joins TRBV3-1 and TRBJ1-1; the match to TRBD1 covers 8 bases. The CDR3 loop spans 14 amino acids. Germline V gives CDR1 LGHDT, CDR2 YNNKEL (reference sequence). V dropped 3 bases and J dropped 1; count of bases not matched to a gene: 1. The CDR3 coding sequence is TGTGCCAGCAGCCACGGACAGGGGAACACTGAAGCTTTCTTT. It translates to CASSHGQGNTEAFF.

The CDR3 is CASSLFDRDSPLHF. The DNA of the CDR3 is TGTGCCAGCAGCCTCTTTGACCGAGATTCACCCCTCCACTTT. V is TRBV3-1 and J is TRBJ1-6, with no clear D. Trimming shortened V by 4 bases and J by 8 bases, and 12 bases separated the two germline ends. Germline-derived CDR1 and CDR2 are LGHDT and YNNKEL (reference sequence). This CDR3 is 14 amino acids long.